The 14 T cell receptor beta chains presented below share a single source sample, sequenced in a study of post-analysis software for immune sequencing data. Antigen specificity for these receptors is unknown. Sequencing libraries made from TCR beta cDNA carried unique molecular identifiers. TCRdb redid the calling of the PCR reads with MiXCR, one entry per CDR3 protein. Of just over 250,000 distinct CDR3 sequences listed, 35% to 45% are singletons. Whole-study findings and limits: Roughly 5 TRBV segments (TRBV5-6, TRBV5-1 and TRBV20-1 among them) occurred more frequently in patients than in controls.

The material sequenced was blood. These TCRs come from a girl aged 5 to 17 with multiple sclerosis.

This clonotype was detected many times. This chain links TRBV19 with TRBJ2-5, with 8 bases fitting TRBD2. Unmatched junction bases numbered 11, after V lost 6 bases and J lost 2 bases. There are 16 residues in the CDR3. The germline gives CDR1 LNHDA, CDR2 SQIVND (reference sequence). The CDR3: CASRPSGSSRQETQYF. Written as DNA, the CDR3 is TGTGCCAGTAGGCCCAGCGGGAGTAGTCGGCAAGAGACCCAGTACTTC.

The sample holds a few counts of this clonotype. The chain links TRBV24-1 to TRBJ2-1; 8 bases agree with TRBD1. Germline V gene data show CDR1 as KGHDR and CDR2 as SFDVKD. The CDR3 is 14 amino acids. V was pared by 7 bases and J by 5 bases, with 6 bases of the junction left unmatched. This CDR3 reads CATRGVQGDNEQFF. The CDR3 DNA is TGTGCCACCAGGGGAGTACAGGGGGACAATGAGCAGTTCTTC.

CDR3 nucleotides: TGTGCCTGGGGAGTCGCCGGGGAGCTGTTTTTT. Its protein product is CAWGVAGELFF. The chain links TRBV30 to TRBJ2-2; D uncertain. V lost 5 bases and J lost 6, with 7 bases in between. This CDR3 comprises 11 residues. In germline, CDR1 is GTSNPN, CDR2 SVGIG (reference sequence).

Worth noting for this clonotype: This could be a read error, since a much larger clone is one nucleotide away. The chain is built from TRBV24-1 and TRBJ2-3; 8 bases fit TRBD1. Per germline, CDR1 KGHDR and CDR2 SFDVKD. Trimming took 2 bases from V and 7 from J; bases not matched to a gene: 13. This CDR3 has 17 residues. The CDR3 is CATSDSTGGQAGHTQYF. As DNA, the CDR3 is TGTGCCACCAGTGATTCCACAGGGGGACAGGCGGGACATACGCAGTATTTT.

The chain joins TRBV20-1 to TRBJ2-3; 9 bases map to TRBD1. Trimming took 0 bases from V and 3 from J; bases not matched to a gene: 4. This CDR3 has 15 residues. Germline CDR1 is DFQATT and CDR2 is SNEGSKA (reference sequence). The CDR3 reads CSARDGQGRTDTQYF. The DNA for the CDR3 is TGCAGTGCTAGAGATGGACAGGGGAGAACAGATACGCAGTATTTT.

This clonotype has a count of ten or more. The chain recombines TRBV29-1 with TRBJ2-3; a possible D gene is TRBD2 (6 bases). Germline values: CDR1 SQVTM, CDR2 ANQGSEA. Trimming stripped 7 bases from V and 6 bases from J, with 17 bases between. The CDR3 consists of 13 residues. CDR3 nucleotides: TGCAGCGCAGGGACCGGGGGTTTCGATACGCAGTATTTT. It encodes CSAGTGGFDTQYF.

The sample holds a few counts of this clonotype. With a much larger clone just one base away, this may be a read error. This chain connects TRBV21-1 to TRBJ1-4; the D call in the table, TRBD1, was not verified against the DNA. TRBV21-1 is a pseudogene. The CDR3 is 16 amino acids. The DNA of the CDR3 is TGTGCCAGCAGCAAAGAACTCCGAACAGGGGGGGAAAAACTGTTTTTT. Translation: CASSKELRTGGEKLFF.

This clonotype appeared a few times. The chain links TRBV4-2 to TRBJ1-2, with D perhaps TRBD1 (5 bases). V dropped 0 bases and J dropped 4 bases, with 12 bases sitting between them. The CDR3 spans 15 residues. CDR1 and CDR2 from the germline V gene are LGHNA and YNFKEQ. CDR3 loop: CASSQDPEQGYGYTF. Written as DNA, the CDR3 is TGTGCCAGCAGCCAAGATCCAGAGCAGGGCTATGGCTACACCTTC.

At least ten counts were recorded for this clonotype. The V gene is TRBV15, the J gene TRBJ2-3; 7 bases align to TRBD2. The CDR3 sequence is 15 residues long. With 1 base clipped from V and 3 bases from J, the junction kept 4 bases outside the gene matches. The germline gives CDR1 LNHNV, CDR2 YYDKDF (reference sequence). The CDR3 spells CATSRGGGVTDTQYF. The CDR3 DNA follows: TGTGCCACCAGCAGAGGGGGGGGAGTAACAGATACGCAGTATTTT.

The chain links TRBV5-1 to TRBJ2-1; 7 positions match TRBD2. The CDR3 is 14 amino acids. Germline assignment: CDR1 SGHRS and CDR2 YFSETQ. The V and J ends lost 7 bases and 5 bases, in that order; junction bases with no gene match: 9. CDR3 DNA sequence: TGCGCCAGCTATCCTTGGGGGGGTGACAATGAGCAGTTCTTC. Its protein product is CASYPWGGDNEQFF.

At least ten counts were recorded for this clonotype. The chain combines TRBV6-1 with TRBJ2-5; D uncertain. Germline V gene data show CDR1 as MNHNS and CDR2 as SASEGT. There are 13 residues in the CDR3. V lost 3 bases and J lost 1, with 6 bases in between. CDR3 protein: CASSEGAQETQYF. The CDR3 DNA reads TGTGCCAGCAGTGAGGGCGCCCAAGAGACCCAGTACTTC.

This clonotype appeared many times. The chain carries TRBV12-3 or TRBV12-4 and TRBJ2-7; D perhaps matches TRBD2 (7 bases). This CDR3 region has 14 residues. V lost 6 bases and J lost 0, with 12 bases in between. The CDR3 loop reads CASSGGLASYEQYF. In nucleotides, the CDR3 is TGTGCCAGCAGCGGGGGGCTAGCCTCCTACGAGCAGTACTTC.

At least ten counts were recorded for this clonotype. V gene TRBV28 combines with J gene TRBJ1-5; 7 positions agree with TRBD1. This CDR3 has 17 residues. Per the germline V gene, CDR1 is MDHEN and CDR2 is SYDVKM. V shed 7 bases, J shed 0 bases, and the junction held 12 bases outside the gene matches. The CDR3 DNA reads TGTGCCAGCACCCCCCCCGGGACAGTTAATAGCAATCAGCCCCAGCATTTT. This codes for CASTPPGTVNSNQPQHF.

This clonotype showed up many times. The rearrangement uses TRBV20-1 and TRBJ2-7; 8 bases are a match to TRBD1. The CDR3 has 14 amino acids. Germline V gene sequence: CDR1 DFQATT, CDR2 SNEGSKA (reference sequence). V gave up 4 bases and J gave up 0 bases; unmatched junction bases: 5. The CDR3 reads CSANLDRGSYEQYF. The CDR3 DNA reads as TGCAGTGCTAACCTTGACAGGGGCTCCTACGAGCAGTACTTC.